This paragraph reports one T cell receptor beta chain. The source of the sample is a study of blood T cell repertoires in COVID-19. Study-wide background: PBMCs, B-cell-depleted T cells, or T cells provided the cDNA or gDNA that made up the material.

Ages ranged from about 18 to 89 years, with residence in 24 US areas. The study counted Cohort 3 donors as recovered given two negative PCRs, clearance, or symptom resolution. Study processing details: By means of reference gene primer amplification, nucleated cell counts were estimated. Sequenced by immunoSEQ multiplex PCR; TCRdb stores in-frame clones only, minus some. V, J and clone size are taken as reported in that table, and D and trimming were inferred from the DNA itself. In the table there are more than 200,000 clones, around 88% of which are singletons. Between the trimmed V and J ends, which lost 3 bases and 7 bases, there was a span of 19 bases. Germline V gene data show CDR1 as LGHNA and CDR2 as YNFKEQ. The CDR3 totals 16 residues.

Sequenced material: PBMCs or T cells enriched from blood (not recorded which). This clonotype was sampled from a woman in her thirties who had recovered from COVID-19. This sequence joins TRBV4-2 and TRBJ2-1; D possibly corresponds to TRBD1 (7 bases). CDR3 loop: CASSHFDREVGNEQFF. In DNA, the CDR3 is TGTGCCAGCAGCCACTTCGACAGGGAGGTTGGGAATGAGCAGTTCTTC.